This T cell receptor beta chain was retrieved from a study of control samples from healthy donors and cancer patients. Measured with immunoSEQ multiplex PCR; TCRdb has only the in-frame clones, and not every one. The sample records approximately 89,000 clones, about 83% being singletons. The specimen sequenced was blood. The clonotype comes from a woman in her thirties or forties in good health.

The CDR3 DNA reads as TGTGCCAGCTCACCTTACTCCCCCGAAATCTCTGAAGCTTTCTTT. Translation: CASSPYSPEISEAFF. The V call is TRBV18, the J call TRBJ1-1, with D uncertain. V lost 3 bases to trimming and J lost 6 bases, with 17 bases between them. In germline, CDR1 is KGHSH, CDR2 LQKENI. This CDR3 region has 15 residues.